This TCR beta chain was retrieved from a study of blood T cell repertoires in COVID-19. As originally analysed: Amplification with reference gene primers provided the estimates of nucleated cell counts. Profiled with immunoSEQ multiplex PCR; TCRdb holds only in-frame clones, not every one. Clonal size and the V and J genes are those of that table, whereas D and trimming came from the DNA. The data show around 140,000 clones, 75% to 90% seen once. The CDR3 has 14 residues. V was cut by 2 bases and J by 7 bases, with 14 bases left in between. CDR1 and CDR2 from the germline V gene are GTSNPN and SVGIG (reference sequence). Study members were between roughly 18 and 90 years old and lived in over 20 US regions. Clinical histories supplied by participants themselves formed the basis of cohort assignment.

The sequence was obtained from a man aged 50 to 59 who had recovered from COVID-19. The sequenced material came from PBMCs or T cells enriched from blood (not recorded which). The V call is TRBV30, the J call TRBJ1-4; D is possibly TRBD1 (6 bases). The CDR3, as DNA: TGTGCCTGGAGTAAAACAGGGCTGGGTGAAAAACTGTTTTTT. It translates to CAWSKTGLGEKLFF.